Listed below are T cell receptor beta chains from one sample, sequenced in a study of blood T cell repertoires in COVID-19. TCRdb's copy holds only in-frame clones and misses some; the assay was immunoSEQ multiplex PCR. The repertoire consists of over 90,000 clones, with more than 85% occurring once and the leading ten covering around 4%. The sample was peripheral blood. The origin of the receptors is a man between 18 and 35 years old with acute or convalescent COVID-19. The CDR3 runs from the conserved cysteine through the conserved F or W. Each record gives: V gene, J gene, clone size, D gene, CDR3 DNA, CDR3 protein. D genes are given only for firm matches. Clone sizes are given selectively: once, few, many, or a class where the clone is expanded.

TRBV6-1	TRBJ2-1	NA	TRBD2	TGTGCCAGCAGTGAACGGGGAGGGCCTCCATGGGAGCAGTTCTTC	CASSERGGPPWEQFF
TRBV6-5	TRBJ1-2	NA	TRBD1	TGTGCCAGCAGCCAGACAGGGGGAAATGGCTACACCTTC	CASSQTGGNGYTF
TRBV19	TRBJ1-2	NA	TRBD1	TGTGCCAGTAGTATTTACGTTGGGACAGGGGATTATGGCTACACCTTC	CASSIYVGTGDYGYTF
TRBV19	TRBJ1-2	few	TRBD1	TGTGCCAGTAGCACGCTCGGACAGGGAAACTATGGCTACACCTTC	CASSTLGQGNYGYTF
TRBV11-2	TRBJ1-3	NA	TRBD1	TGTGCCAGCAGCTCTAGGACAGGTTCCGTTTCTGGAAACACCATATATTTT	CASSSRTGSVSGNTIYF
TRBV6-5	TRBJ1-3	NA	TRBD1	TGTGCCAGCAGTAGACAGGGCCCTGGAAACACCATATATTTT	CASSRQGPGNTIYF
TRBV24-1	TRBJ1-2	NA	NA	TGTGCCACCAGCCCCGCCGGGGACTATGGCTACACCTTC	CATSPAGDYGYTF
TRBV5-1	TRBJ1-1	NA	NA	TGCGCCAGCAGAGAATTGACAGAAGAAGCTTTCTTT	CASRELTEEAFF
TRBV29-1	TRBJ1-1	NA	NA	TGCAGCGTTGAAATCGGGATGGGAACTGAAGCTTTCTTT	CSVEIGMGTEAFF
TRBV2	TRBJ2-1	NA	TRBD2	TGTGCCAGCAGGCTAGCGGGGACGGACAATGAGCAGTTCTTC	CASRLAGTDNEQFF
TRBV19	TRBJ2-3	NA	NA	TGTGCCAGTAGTACCAGTTCAACCACAGATACGCAGTATTTT	CASSTSSTTDTQYF
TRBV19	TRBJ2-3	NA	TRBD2	TGTGCCAGTAGTATAGATCTATGGCTAGCGGGGGGGCCAGATACGCAGTATTTT	CASSIDLWLAGGPDTQYF
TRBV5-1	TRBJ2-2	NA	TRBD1	TGCGCCAGCAGCTTGTCAACAGGGGGCGGCGCCGGGGAGCTGTTTTTT	CASSLSTGGGAGELFF
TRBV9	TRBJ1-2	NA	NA	TGTGCCAGCAGCGTAGATCCGGCAGGGAACTATGGCTACACCTTC	CASSVDPAGNYGYTF
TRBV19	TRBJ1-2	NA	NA	TGTGCCAGTAGTATTCGCGGGGCTCCCAATGGCTACACCTTC	CASSIRGAPNGYTF
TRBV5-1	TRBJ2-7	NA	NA	TGCGCCAGCAGGGCAGGGGCGACAGAGACCTACGAGCAGTACTTC	CASRAGATETYEQYF
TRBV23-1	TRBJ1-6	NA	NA	TGCGCCAGACGCAGGGAAGAAAATAATTCACCCCTCCACTTT	CARRREENNSPLHF
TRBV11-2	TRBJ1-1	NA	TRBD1	TGTGCCAGCAGCCCCGGGACAGGGGGCGCGTCGACTGAAGCTTTCTTT	CASSPGTGGASTEAFF
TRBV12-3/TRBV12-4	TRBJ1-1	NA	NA	TGTGCCACCCTCAGGGTCATCCTTACTGAAGCTTTCTTT	CATLRVILTEAFF
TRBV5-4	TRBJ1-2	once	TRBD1	TGTGCCAGCAGCCTGGACAGGGGTCCTTATGGCTACACCTTC	CASSLDRGPYGYTF
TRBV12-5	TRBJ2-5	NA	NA	TGTGCTAGTGGTTCCACACAGGGCCCACAAGAGACCCAGTACTTC	CASGSTQGPQETQYF
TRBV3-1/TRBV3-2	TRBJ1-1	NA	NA	TGTGCCAGCAGCCATACAGGGCCCTGGACCACTGAAGCTTTCTTT	CASSHTGPWTTEAFF
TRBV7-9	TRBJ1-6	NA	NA	TGTGCCAGCAGCTTTCCGACAGGTGAACTAAATTCACCCCTCCACTTT	CASSFPTGELNSPLHF
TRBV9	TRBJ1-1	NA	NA	TGTGCCAGCAGCGCCAGGGATTTGTTCACTGAAGCTTTCTTT	CASSARDLFTEAFF
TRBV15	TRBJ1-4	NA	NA	TGTGCCACCAGCAGAGAAACGATTTTTTTAGGAGGAAAACTGTTTTTT	CATSRETIFLGGKLFF
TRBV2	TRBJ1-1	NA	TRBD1	TGTGCCAGCAGGACAGGGGTTCAGGGTCGCACTGAAGCTTTCTTT	CASRTGVQGRTEAFF
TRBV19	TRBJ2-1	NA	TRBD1	TGTGCCAGTAGTATAGACAGCGACAGGGGGCCCGGCGGGGCGTACAATGAGCAGTTCTTC	CASSIDSDRGPGGAYNEQFF
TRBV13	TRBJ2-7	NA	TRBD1	TGTGCCAGCAGCTCCCACTCCGGACAGGGGGCCCCCTACGAGCAGTACTTC	CASSSHSGQGAPYEQYF
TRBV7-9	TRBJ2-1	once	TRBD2	TGTGCCAGCAGCTTAGAGAGACTAGCGGGGGGCAATGAGCAGTTCTTC	CASSLERLAGGNEQFF
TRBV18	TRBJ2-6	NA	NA	TGTGCCAGCTCACCCAGGGAACCCTCTGGGGCCAACGTCCTGACTTTC	CASSPREPSGANVLTF
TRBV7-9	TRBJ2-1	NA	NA	TGTGCCAGCAGCGGGACTCAAGGGCGGAGCTCCTACAATGAGCAGTTCTTC	CASSGTQGRSSYNEQFF
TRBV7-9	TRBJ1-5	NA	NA	TGTGCCAGCAGCTCGGGGACAAATCAGCCCCAGCATTTT	CASSSGTNQPQHF
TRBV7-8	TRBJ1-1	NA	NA	TGTGCCAGCAGCTTAGGATACAGGCTAATGAACACTGAAGCTTTCTTT	CASSLGYRLMNTEAFF
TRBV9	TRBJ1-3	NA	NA	TGTGCCAGCAGCGGGAGCTCTGGAAACACCATATATTTT	CASSGSSGNTIYF
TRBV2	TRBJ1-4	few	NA	TGTGCCAGCACTAGATCCGGCGGAAGTGAAAAACTGTTTTTT	CASTRSGGSEKLFF
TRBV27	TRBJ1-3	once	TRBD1	TGTGCCAGCAGTCCCCAGGGGGCGCCTGGAAACACCATATATTTT	CASSPQGAPGNTIYF
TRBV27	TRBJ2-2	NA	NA	TGTGCCAGCAGTTTATCCGCGGGACAGACCACCGGGGAGCTGTTTTTT	CASSLSAGQTTGELFF
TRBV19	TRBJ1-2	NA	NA	TGTGCCAGTGGATTACAACGGACAGCCTATGGCTACACCTTC	CASGLQRTAYGYTF
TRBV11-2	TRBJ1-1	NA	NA	TGTGCCAGCAGCTCTTTACCGGGAGGCAACACTGAAGCTTTCTTT	CASSSLPGGNTEAFF
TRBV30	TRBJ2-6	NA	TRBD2	TGTGCCTGGAGTACTAGCGGGGGGTGGTCTGGGGCCAACGTCCTGACTTTC	CAWSTSGGWSGANVLTF
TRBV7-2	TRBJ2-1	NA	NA	TGTGCCAGCAGCGTGACGGCGGGGCACAATGAGCAGTTCTTC	CASSVTAGHNEQFF
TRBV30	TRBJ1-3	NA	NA	TGTGCCTGGAGTGGGAGGGGTTCCTCTGGAAACACCATATATTTT	CAWSGRGSSGNTIYF
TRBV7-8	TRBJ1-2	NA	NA	TGTGCCAGCAGCTTAGGGACAGTTGTTTATGGCTACACCTTC	CASSLGTVVYGYTF
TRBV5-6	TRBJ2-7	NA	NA	TGTGCCAGCAGCCCTCTGGACAACCACTACGAGCAGTACTTC	CASSPLDNHYEQYF
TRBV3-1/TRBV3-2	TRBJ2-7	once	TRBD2	TGTGCCAGCAGCCAAATGTGGGGGGGAGCCTACGAGCAGTACTTC	CASSQMWGGAYEQYF
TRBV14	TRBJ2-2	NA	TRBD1	TGTGCCAGCAGCCGACCGGGACAGGGGTACACCGGGGAGCTGTTTTTT	CASSRPGQGYTGELFF